This T cell receptor (beta chain) appears in the sequencing data of a study of T-cell reconstitution after alpha-beta-depleted transplantation in children. Details on this clonotype: Its target is unknown.

General study points: Counts and diversity of T cells one year after transplant came mostly from newly produced T cells. At around two months after transplant, the alpha-beta T cells were reportedly derived from several hundred expanded clones that came from non-depleted graft cells.

The authors prepared the TCRbeta library with unique molecular identifiers. TCRdb processed the PCR reads anew with MiXCR; each CDR3 protein has one entry. The table includes hundreds of thousands of distinct CDR3 sequences, 10% to 15% detected once. This TCR derives from a male patient under 18 who had a stem cell transplant for acute myeloid leukemia, so the T cells may come from the graft donor. The sequencing here drew on PBMCs, mostly from graft donor cells, taken 360 days after TCRalphabeta/CD19-depleted stem cell transplant.

The CDR3 DNA follows: TGTGCCAGCAGCTTAGGGGCGGGAGGGCTCGAGCAGTACTTC. As protein: CASSLGAGGLEQYF. The gene calls are TRBV7-2 and TRBJ2-7; 9 bases match TRBD2. The CDR3 is 14 residues long. The germline gives CDR1 SGHTA, CDR2 FQGNSA. V dropped 1 base and J dropped 6; count of bases not matched to a gene: 4.